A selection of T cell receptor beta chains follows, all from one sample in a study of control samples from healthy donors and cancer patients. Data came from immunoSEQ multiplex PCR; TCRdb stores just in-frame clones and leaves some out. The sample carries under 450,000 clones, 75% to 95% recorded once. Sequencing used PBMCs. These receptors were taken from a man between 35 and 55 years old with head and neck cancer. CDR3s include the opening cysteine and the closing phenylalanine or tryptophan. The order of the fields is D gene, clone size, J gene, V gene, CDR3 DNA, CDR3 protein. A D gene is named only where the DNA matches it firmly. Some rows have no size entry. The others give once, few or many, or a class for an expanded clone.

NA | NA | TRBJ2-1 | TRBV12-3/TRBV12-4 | TGTGCCAGCAGTTTTGAACAGCTCTCAAAGGTGTTCTTC | CASSFEQLSKVFF
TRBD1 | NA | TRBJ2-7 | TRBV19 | TGTGCCAGTAGCAAACTAAGACAGGGCCCGAGTAAGCAGTACTTC | CASSKLRQGPSKQYF
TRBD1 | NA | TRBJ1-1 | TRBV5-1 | TGCGCCAGCAGCTCGTTAGGACAGGGGTCCACTGAAGCTTTCTTT | CASSSLGQGSTEAFF
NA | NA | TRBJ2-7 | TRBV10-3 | TGTGCCATCAGAGGACAGAGCATCTACGAGCAGTACTTC | CAIRGQSIYEQYF
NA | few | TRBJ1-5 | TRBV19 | TGTGCCAGTAGTCTGACTGCTGTGGGCAATCAGCCCCAGCATTTT | CASSLTAVGNQPQHF
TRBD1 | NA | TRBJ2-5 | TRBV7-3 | TGTGCCAGCAGCGATTCCGGGACAGCAAAAGAGACCCAGTACTTC | CASSDSGTAKETQYF
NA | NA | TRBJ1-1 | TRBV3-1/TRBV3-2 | TGTGCCAGCAGCCAAGTTGCTCGCGACACTGAAGCTTTCTTT | CASSQVARDTEAFF
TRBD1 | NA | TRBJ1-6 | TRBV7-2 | TGTGCCAGCAGCTCCGGGGGACAGAGGCATTCACCCCTCCACTTT | CASSSGGQRHSPLHF
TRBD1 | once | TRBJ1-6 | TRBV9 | TGTGCCAGCAGCCCAAGGGACAGTTCACCCCTCCACTTT | CASSPRDSSPLHF
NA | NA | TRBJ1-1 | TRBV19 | TGTGCCAGTAGTATAGTGGCACAGGTGAACACTGAAGCTTTCTTT | CASSIVAQVNTEAFF
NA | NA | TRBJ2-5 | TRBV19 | TGTGCCAGTACCTCCCCTTCCCGAGAGACCCAGTACTTC | CASTSPSRETQYF
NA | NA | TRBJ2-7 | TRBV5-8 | TGTGCCAGCAGCCCACAGGCCTGGCAGGGCTCATACGAGCAGTACTTC | CASSPQAWQGSYEQYF
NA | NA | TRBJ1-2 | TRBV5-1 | TGCGCCAGCAGCTTGGGGGGTCGGCAGGCTAACTATGGCTACACCTTC | CASSLGGRQANYGYTF
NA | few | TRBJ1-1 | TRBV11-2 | TGTGCCAGCAGCTTGGTATCGGAGAACACTGAAGCTTTCTTT | CASSLVSENTEAFF
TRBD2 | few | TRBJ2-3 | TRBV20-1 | TGCAGTGCTAGTCTGTGGGCTAGCGGGAGAGGAGATACGCAGTATTTT | CSASLWASGRGDTQYF
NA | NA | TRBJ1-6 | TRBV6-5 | TGTGCCAGCAGTTACCGCCTCTTCGGAGTAAATTCACCCCTCCACTTT | CASSYRLFGVNSPLHF
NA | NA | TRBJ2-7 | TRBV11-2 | TGTGCCAGCAGCTTAGATCGCCCGAACGAGCAGTACTTC | CASSLDRPNEQYF
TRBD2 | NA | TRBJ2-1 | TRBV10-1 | TGCGCCAGCAGTCAGCAGCGGGGGGGATACAATGAGCAGTTCTTC | CASSQQRGGYNEQFF
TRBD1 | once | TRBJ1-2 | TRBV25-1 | TGTGCCAGCAGTGTCACAGGGGGCGCGGAGGGCTACACCTTC | CASSVTGGAEGYTF
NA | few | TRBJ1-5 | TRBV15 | TGTGCCACCAGCAGAGAGTTTATTCAGCCCCAGCATTTT | CATSREFIQPQHF
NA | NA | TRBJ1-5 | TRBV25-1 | TGTGCCAGCAGTGACGGCAGGGTGGGCGACGAGCCCCAGCATTTT | CASSDGRVGDEPQHF
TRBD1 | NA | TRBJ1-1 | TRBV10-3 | TGTGCCATCAGTTCCACCCAAGGGACAGTAAACACTGAAGCTTTCTTT | CAISSTQGTVNTEAFF
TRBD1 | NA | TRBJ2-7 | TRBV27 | TGTGCCCCAGGACAGGGAGGATACGAGCAGTACTTC | CAPGQGGYEQYF
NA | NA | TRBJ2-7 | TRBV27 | TGTGCCAGCAGCAGAACTACCGGGACCGCCTACGAGCAGTACTTC | CASSRTTGTAYEQYF
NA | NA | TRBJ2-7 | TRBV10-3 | TGTGCCACAGGGGGGCGGGGAACCTACGAGCAGTACTTC | CATGGRGTYEQYF
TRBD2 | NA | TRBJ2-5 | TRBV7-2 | TGTGCCAGCAGCCGGGGACTAGTTCAAGAGACCCAGTACTTC | CASSRGLVQETQYF
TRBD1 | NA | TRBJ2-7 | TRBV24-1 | TGTGCCACCAGTGCCAAAGACAGGGCTGAGCAGTACTTC | CATSAKDRAEQYF
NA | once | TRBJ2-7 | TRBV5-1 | TGCGCCAGCAGCCTACCTAGCGACTCCTACGAGCAGTACTTC | CASSLPSDSYEQYF
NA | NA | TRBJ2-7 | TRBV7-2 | TGTGCCAGCAGCTTATTGGACGGCGAGCAGTACTTC | CASSLLDGEQYF
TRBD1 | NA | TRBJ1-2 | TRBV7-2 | TGTGCCAGCAGCTTATCTGCCGGGACAGTACCATCTTACGGCTACACCTTC | CASSLSAGTVPSYGYTF
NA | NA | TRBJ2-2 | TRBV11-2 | TGTGCCAGCAGCTATGAGGGTTGGACCGGGGAGCTGTTTTTT | CASSYEGWTGELFF
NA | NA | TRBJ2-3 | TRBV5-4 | TGTGCCAGCAGCCCCGCGGCGATTCACCAGTCCACAGATACGCAGTATTTT | CASSPAAIHQSTDTQYF
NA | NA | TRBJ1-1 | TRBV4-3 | TGCGCCAGCAGCCAAGATATGGGCAGTCTGAACACTGAAGCTTTCTTT | CASSQDMGSLNTEAFF
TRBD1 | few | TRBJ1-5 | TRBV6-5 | TGTGCCAGCCTGGACAGGGTCAATCAGCCCCAGCATTTT | CASLDRVNQPQHF
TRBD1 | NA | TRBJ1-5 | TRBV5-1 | TGCGCCAGCAGCCAATCGACAGGGGATGGGCAGCCCCAGCATTTT | CASSQSTGDGQPQHF
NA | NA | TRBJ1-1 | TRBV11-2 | TGTGCCAGCAGCTTTGAACGGTGGAACACTGAAGCTTTCTTT | CASSFERWNTEAFF
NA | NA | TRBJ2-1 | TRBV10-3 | TGTGCCATCAGTAACGATTGGGAGCAGTTCTTC | CAISNDWEQFF
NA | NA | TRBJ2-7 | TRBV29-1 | TGCAGCGTTGGGAGTGGTGTCCCCTACGAGCAGTACTTC | CSVGSGVPYEQYF
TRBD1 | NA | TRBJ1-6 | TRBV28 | TGTGCCAGCAGTTCCCCGGGACAGGGCGTTTCACCCCTCCACTTT | CASSSPGQGVSPLHF
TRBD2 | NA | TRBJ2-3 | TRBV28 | TGTGCCAGCAGTTTGGGCGGGAGGATAGATACGCAGTATTTT | CASSLGGRIDTQYF
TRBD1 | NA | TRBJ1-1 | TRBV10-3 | TGTGCCATCAAGGACAGGGGCCGGAACACTGAAGCTTTCTTT | CAIKDRGRNTEAFF
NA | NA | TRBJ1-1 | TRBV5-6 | TGTGCCAGCATGCCAGGGGCAAGGGACACTGAAGCTTTCTTT | CASMPGARDTEAFF
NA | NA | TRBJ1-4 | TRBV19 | TGTGCCAGTAGTCCTGCGACAGACCCTGATGAAAAACTGTTTTTT | CASSPATDPDEKLFF
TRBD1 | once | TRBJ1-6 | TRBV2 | TGTGCCAGCATGAGGGACAGATATTCACCCCTCCACTTT | CASMRDRYSPLHF
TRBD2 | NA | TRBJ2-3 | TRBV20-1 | TGCAGTGCTAGTAGCGGGAAAACAGATACGCAGTATTTT | CSASSGKTDTQYF
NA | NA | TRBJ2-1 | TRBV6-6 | TGTGCCAGCAGTTACAGGAATGAGCAGTTCTTC | CASSYRNEQFF
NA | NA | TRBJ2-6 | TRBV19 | TGTGCCAGTAGTATCGGACGGCACTCTGGGGCCAACGTCCTGACTTTC | CASSIGRHSGANVLTF
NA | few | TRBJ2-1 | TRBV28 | TGTGCCAGCGGAACACCCCTTCGACCCTACAATGAGCAGTTCTTC | CASGTPLRPYNEQFF
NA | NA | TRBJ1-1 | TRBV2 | TGTGCCAGCAGTGGAGCGGTAGTAGCTTTCTTT | CASSGAVVAFF
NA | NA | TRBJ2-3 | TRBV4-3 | TGCGCCAGCAGCCAAGCTGAGTCCACAGATACGCAGTATTTT | CASSQAESTDTQYF
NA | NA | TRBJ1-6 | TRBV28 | TGTGCCAGCAGTTTAATTCAGGGTCGGTCACCCCTCCACTTT | CASSLIQGRSPLHF
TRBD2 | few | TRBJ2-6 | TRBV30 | TGTGCCGGAACCCGGGGGGGCTCTGGGGCCAACGTCCTGACTTTC | CAGTRGGSGANVLTF
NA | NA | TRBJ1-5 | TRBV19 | TGTGCCAGTAGTTACATCCGGACGGACTGGAAATTTACCCAGCATTTT | CASSYIRTDWKFTQHF
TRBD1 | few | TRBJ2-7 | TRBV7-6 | TGTGCCAGCAGCTTAGGGGGGACAGGATCACCAACCCCCTACGAGCAGTACTTC | CASSLGGTGSPTPYEQYF
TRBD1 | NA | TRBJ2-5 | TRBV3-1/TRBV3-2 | TGTGCCAGCAGCCGGGGACAGGGGTTATACTTC | CASSRGQGLYF